Below, one T cell receptor beta chain is given with its context. This sample is drawn from a study of technical replicates of blood from several donors. Libraries were prepared by immunoSEQ multiplex PCR; TCRdb keeps only in-frame clonotypes and omits some of them. The sample holds about 67,000 clones, roughly 98% seen once. Germline lookup yields CDR1 SEHNR and CDR2 FQNEAQ (reference sequence). CDR3 size: 10 residues. With 9 bases removed from V and 6 bases from J, the gap between germline ends came to 8 bases. Material: T cells isolated from PBMCs. The TCR sequence derives from a human donor in good health. This chain links TRBV7-9 with TRBJ1-2; D is ambiguous. This chain's CDR3 is CASWLDGYTF. DNA for the CDR3: TGTGCCAGTTGGCTTGATGGCTACACCTTC.